The entry that follows covers one T cell receptor beta chain sequence. This CDR3 is also generated by other DNA sequences in the sample. The method was immunoSEQ multiplex PCR; TCRdb's version includes in-frame clones alone and lacks a portion of them. The data show 90,000 to 100,000 clones, 82% seen once. The record originates from a study of blood T cell repertoires in COVID-19. This sequence was found in a man older than 75 with acute or convalescent COVID-19. Sequencing input: peripheral blood.

Here the CDR3 reads CASSLQGNTEAFF. The CDR3 nucleotides read TGTGCCAGCAGTTTACAGGGAAACACTGAAGCTTTCTTT. This sequence joins TRBV12-3 or TRBV12-4 and TRBJ1-1, with D perhaps TRBD1 (5 bases). This CDR3 contains 13 residues. V was trimmed by 2 bases and J by 2 bases, leaving 6 bases between them.